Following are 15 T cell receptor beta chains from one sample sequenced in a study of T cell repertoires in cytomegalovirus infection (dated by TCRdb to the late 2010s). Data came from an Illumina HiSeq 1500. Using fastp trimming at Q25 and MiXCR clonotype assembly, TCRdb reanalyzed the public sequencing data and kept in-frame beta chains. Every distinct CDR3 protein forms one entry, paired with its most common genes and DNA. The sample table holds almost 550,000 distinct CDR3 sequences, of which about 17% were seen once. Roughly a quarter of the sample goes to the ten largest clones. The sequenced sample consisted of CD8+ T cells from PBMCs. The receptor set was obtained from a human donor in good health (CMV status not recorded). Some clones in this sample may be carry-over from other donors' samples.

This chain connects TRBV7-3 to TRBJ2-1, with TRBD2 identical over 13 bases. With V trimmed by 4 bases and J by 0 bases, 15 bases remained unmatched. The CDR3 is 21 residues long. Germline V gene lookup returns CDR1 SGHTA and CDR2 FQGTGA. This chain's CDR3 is CASSSPEGLAGHRSSYNEQFF. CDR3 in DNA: TGTGCCAGCAGCTCCCCCGAGGGACTAGCGGGACATAGGAGCTCCTACAATGAGCAGTTCTTC.

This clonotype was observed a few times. The DNA for the CDR3 is TGTGCCATCAGTGAGCGGGGGACAGGACGGTTCGCTGGGGCCAACGTCCTGACTTTC. This translates into CAISERGTGRFAGANVLTF. This chain links TRBV10-3 with TRBJ2-6; 8 bases are shared with TRBD1. Per germline, CDR1 ENHRY and CDR2 SYGVKD. V trimming: 2 bases; J trimming: 2 bases; junction bases outside the gene matches: 11. CDR3 length equals 19 residues.

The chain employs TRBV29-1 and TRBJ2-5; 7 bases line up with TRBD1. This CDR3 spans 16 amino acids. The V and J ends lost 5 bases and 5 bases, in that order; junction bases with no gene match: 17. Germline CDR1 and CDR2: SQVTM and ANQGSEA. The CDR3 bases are TGCAGCGTTCCGGGACAGTTAGACCCTTTGATGGAGACCCAGTACTTC. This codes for CSVPGQLDPLMETQYF.

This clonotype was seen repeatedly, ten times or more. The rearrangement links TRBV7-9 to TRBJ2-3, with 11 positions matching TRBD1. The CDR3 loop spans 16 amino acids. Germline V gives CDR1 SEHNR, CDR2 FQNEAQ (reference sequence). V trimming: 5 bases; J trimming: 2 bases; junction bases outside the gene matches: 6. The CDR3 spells CASSPRDRGNTDTQYF. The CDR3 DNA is TGTGCCAGCAGCCCCCGGGACAGGGGGAACACAGATACGCAGTATTTT.

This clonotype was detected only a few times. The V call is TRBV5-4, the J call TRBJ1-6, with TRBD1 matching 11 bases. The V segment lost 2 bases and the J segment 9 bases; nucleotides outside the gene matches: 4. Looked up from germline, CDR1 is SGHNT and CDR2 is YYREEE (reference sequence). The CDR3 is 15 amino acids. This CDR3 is CASSLQGQGASPLHF. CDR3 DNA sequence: TGTGCCAGCAGCTTACAAGGACAGGGGGCTTCACCCCTCCACTTT.

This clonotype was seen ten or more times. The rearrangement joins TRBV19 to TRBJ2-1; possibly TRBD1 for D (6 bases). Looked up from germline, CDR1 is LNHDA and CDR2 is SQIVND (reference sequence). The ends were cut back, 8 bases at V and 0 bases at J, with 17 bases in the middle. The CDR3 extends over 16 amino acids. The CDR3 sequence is CASQIKGRGSYNEQFF. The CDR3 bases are TGTGCCAGTCAGATAAAGGGCAGGGGCTCCTACAATGAGCAGTTCTTC. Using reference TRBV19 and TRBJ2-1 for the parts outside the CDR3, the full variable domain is DGGITQSPKYLFRKEGQNVTLSCEQNLNHDAMYWYRQDPGQGLRLIYYSQIVNDFQKGDIAEGYSVSREKKESFPLTVTSAQKNPTAFYLCASQIKGRGSYNEQFFGPGTRLTVL.

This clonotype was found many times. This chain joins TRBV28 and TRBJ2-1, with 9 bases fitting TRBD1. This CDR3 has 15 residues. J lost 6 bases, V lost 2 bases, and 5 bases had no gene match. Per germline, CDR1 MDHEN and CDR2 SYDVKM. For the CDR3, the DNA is TGTGCCAGCAGTTTACGGGGACAGGGTGGCAATGAGCAGTTCTTC. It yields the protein CASSLRGQGGNEQFF.

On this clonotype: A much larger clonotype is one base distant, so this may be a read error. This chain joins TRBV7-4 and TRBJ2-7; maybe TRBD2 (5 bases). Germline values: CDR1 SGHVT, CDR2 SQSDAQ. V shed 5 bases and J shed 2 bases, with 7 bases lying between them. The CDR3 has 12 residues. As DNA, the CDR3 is TGTGCCAGCAGCGGGGAGCCCTACGAGCAGTACTTC. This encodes CASSGEPYEQYF.

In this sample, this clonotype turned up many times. As DNA, the CDR3 is TGTGCCAGCACCACACTGGGGGACCTTGAGCAGTTCTTC. Translation gives CASTTLGDLEQFF. The chain employs TRBV6-1 and TRBJ2-1, with D perhaps matching TRBD1 or TRBD2 (5 bases each). V lost 7 bases and J 9 bases, leaving 16 bases between the germline ends. The CDR3 is 13 amino acids. CDR1 is MNHNS and CDR2 is SASEGT in the germline V gene.

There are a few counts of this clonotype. CDR3 amino acids: CASSLVVLQTTMNTEAFF. CDR3 bases: TGTGCCAGCAGCTTAGTAGTTTTACAGACTACAATGAACACTGAAGCTTTCTTT. The chain is built from TRBV7-6 and TRBJ1-1; D remains unclear. This CDR3 has 18 residues. V was pared by 1 base and J by 0 bases, with 18 bases between. Germline V gives CDR1 SGHVS, CDR2 FNYEAQ.

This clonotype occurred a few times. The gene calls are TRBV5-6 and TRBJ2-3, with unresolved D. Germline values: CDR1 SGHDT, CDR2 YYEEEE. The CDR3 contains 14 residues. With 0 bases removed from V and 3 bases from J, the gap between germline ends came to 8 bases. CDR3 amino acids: CASSLGSNTDTQYF. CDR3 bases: TGTGCCAGCAGCTTGGGGTCAAATACAGATACGCAGTATTTT.

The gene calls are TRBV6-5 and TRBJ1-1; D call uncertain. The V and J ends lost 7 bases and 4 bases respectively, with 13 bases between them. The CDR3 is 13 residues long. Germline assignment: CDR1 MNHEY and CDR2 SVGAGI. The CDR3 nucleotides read TGTGCCAGCATGCAGATCGGCAGCACTGAAGCTTTCTTT. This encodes CASMQIGSTEAFF.

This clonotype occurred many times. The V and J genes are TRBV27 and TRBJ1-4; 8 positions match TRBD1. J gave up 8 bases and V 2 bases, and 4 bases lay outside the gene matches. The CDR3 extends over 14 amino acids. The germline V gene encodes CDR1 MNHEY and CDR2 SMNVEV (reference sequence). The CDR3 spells CASSLTGGEEKLFF. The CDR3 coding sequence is TGTGCCAGCAGTTTAACAGGGGGAGAGGAAAAACTGTTTTTT.

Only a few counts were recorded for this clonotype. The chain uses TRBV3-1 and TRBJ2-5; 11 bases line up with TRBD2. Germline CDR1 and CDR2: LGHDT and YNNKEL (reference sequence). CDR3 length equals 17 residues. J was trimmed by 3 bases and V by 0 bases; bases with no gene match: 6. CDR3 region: CASSQDLAGGPEETQYF. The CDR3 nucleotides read TGTGCCAGCAGCCAAGACCTAGCGGGAGGCCCCGAAGAGACCCAGTACTTC.

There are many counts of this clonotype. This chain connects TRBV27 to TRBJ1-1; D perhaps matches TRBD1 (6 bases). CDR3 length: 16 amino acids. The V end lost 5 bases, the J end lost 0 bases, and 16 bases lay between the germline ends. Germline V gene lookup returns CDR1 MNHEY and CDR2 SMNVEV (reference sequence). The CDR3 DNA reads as TGTGCCAGCAGTCTTTCGAGGACAGATTTGAACACTGAAGCTTTCTTT. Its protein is CASSLSRTDLNTEAFF.